The next 27 T cell receptor beta chains were all read from a single sample in a study of T-cell reconstitution after alpha-beta-depleted transplantation in children. Unique molecular identifiers were incorporated when the TCRbeta library was constructed. MiXCR was run by TCRdb on the PCR reads, yielding one entry per CDR3 protein. The sample consists of around 120,000 distinct CDR3 sequences, about 23% of them appearing once. The sequencing used PBMCs, mostly from graft donor cells, collected 180 days after TCRalphabeta/CD19-depleted stem cell transplant. The origin of the receptors is a male patient under 10 years old who had a stem cell transplant for chronic granulomatous disease, so the T cells may come from the graft donor.

V and J are TRBV20-1 and TRBJ2-7; D ambiguous. Germline CDR1 and CDR2: DFQATT and SNEGSKA (reference sequence). Trimming took 0 bases from V and 1 from J, leaving 16 bases between them. This CDR3 contains 16 residues. The CDR3 region has the DNA TGCAGTGCTAGAGATCATGGCAGACGACCATCCTACGAGCAGTACTTC. Translation: CSARDHGRRPSYEQYF.

This clonotype has at least ten counts. The V call is TRBV20-1, the J call TRBJ2-3; D unresolved. This CDR3 comprises 14 residues. V lost 1 base and J lost 3, with 11 bases in between. Germline CDR1 DFQATT, CDR2 SNEGSKA (reference sequence). The DNA for the CDR3 is TGCAGTGCTAGAGTCCCTCCGTTTACAGATACGCAGTATTTT. It is translated as CSARVPPFTDTQYF.

This clonotype was recorded many times. The chain is built from TRBV6-5 and TRBJ2-7; possible D gene TRBD2, 6 bases. Germline V gene sequence: CDR1 MNHEY, CDR2 SVGAGI. Between the trimmed V and J ends, which lost 3 bases and 0 bases, there was a span of 9 bases. The CDR3 runs to 14 residues. The CDR3 DNA sequence: TGTGCCAGCAGTTATCGGGAGAGCTCCTACGAGCAGTACTTC. Protein: CASSYRESSYEQYF.

In DNA form, the CDR3 reads TGCAGTGCGTACACTAGCGGGAGGGTCATTTGGAGAGATACGCAGTATTTT. Translated: CSAYTSGRVIWRDTQYF. The chain combines TRBV20-1 with TRBJ2-3, with TRBD2 identical over 13 bases. The CDR3 spans 17 residues. From germline, CDR1 is DFQATT and CDR2 SNEGSKA (reference sequence). The junction had 14 bases not matched to a gene; V was cut back by 6 bases and J by 5 bases.

The V and J genes are TRBV20-1 and TRBJ2-2; D not resolved. Trimming took off 7 bases at V and 1 base at J, with 7 bases between the two ends. The V gene's germline CDR1 is DFQATT and CDR2 SNEGSKA (reference sequence). The CDR3 runs 12 residues. DNA of the CDR3: TGCAGTGTACCCAGGAACACCGGGGAGCTGTTTTTT. Encoded protein: CSVPRNTGELFF.

Comment on this clonotype: One junction end does not reproduce the germline sequence, and a read error may be involved. The chain has TRBV12-3 or TRBV12-4 and TRBJ2-6; no clear D. This CDR3 has 19 amino acids. CDR3 protein: CAISTFSVEVLSGANVLTF. CDR3 in DNA: TGTGCCATCAGTACTTTTTCCGTAGAGGTTCTTTCTGGGGCCAACGTCCTGACTTTC.

Ten or more counts support this clonotype. This CDR3 is CASSRETGGQYF. In nucleotides, the CDR3 is TGTGCCAGCAGTCGGGAAACGGGGGGGCAGTATTTT. The V gene is TRBV27, the J gene TRBJ2-3; TRBD2 matches at 7 bases. V gave up 5 bases and J gave up 11 bases; unmatched junction bases: 7. The germline gives CDR1 MNHEY, CDR2 SMNVEV (reference sequence). This CDR3 spans 12 amino acids.

There are a few counts of this clonotype. The gene calls are TRBV5-6 and TRBJ1-2; the match to TRBD1 covers 7 bases. J was trimmed by 2 bases and V by 6 bases; bases with no gene match: 7. Germline CDR1 SGHDT, CDR2 YYEEEE. The CDR3 runs 14 residues. CDR3 nucleotides: TGTGCCAGCAAGAGCACAGGGGCGAACTATGGCTACACCTTC. This gives the protein CASKSTGANYGYTF. The variable domain in full, with the rest retrieved from reference TRBV5-6 and TRBJ1-2, is DAGVTQSPTHLIKTRGQQVTLRCSPKSGHDTVSWYQQALGQGPQFIFQYYEEEERQRGNFPDRFSGHQFPNYSSELNVNALLLGDSALYLCASKSTGANYGYTFGSGTRLTVV.

This chain connects TRBV20-1 to TRBJ2-1; D is perhaps TRBD2 (6 bases). V lost 6 bases and J lost 4, with 13 bases in between. The CDR3 runs to 13 residues. Germline lookup yields CDR1 DFQATT and CDR2 SNEGSKA (reference sequence). The CDR3 spells CSAPRDFYNEQFF. In nucleotides, the CDR3 is TGCAGTGCACCTAGGGACTTTTACAATGAGCAGTTCTTC.

The chain combines TRBV20-1 with TRBJ2-7, with D unresolved. V lost 3 bases and J 3 bases, leaving 9 bases between the germline ends. From germline, CDR1 is DFQATT and CDR2 SNEGSKA (reference sequence). The CDR3 extends over 12 amino acids. The CDR3 bases are TGCAGTGCTAGTGAGCAAATCTACGAGCAGTACTTC. This codes for CSASEQIYEQYF.

J is TRBJ1-5 and V is TRBV15; D is ambiguous. Germline loops: CDR1 LNHNV, CDR2 YYDKDF (reference sequence). V lost 2 bases to trimming and J lost 3 bases, with 8 bases between them. This CDR3 is built from 14 residues. DNA for the CDR3: TGTGCCACCAGCAGACTCCCAGTCAATCAGCCCCAGCATTTT. Encoded protein: CATSRLPVNQPQHF.

The chain has TRBV5-1 and TRBJ2-1, with 12 nucleotides matching TRBD2. Germline values: CDR1 SGHRS, CDR2 YFSETQ. V dropped 2 bases and J dropped 7; count of bases not matched to a gene: 7. This CDR3 is built from 16 residues. The CDR3 DNA sequence: TGCGCCAGCAGCTTCGGACTAGCGGGAAAGGGGAATGAGCAGTTCTTC. Protein product: CASSFGLAGKGNEQFF.

The V gene is TRBV7-2, the J gene TRBJ1-2; 9 nucleotides agree with TRBD1. With V trimmed by 4 bases and J by 5 bases, 5 bases remained unmatched. The germline CDR1 and CDR2 sequences are SGHTA and FQGNSA. The CDR3 length is 14 residues. The CDR3 here is CASSYMGQGYGYTF. In DNA form, the CDR3 reads TGTGCCAGCAGCTACATGGGACAGGGATATGGCTACACCTTC.

The sample holds a few counts of this clonotype. The chain links TRBV27 to TRBJ1-5, with D possibly TRBD1 on 6 matching bases. The CDR3 totals 15 residues. CDR1 and CDR2 from the germline V gene are MNHEY and SMNVEV (reference sequence). The ends were cut back, 3 bases at V and 1 base at J, with 10 bases in the middle. Written as DNA, the CDR3 is TGTGCCAGCAGTTTTGGCAGGGGAAGCAATCAGCCCCAGCATTTT. Protein product: CASSFGRGSNQPQHF.

This clonotype was counted ten times or more. This chain links TRBV6-1 with TRBJ2-2; D uncertain. The CDR3 is made up of 15 amino acids. Germline lookup yields CDR1 MNHNS and CDR2 SASEGT. V gave up 8 bases and J gave up 4 bases, with 17 bases separating them. The DNA of the CDR3 is TGTGCCAGCTCGCGTGGCAGCCACTCCACCGGGGAGCTGTTTTTT. Translated: CASSRGSHSTGELFF.

The V and J genes are TRBV7-9 and TRBJ2-5; no firm D call. The CDR3 spans 12 residues. Germline lookup yields CDR1 SEHNR and CDR2 FQNEAQ (reference sequence). V gave up 0 bases and J gave up 4 bases, with 3 bases separating them. The CDR3 protein is CASSLAVETQYF. The CDR3 bases are TGTGCCAGCAGCTTAGCGGTAGAGACCCAGTACTTC.

This clonotype was detected many times. The chain couples TRBV20-1 to TRBJ1-6; D is undetermined. Trimming took 0 bases from V and 8 from J, leaving 11 bases between them. The germline V gene has CDR1 DFQATT and CDR2 SNEGSKA (reference sequence). CDR3 length: 14 residues. The CDR3 reads CSARDSPRDSPLHF. In DNA form, the CDR3 reads TGCAGTGCTAGAGATTCCCCTCGAGATTCACCCCTCCACTTT.

This clonotype was seen repeatedly, ten times or more. The gene calls are TRBV24-1 and TRBJ1-4, with no clear D. CDR1 is KGHDR and CDR2 is SFDVKD in the germline V gene. CDR3 size: 17 residues. V lost 2 bases and J 0 bases, leaving 12 bases between the germline ends. CDR3 nucleotide sequence: TGTGCCACCAGTGATTCGAAGACCTCTGCAACTAATGAAAAACTGTTTTTT. It encodes CATSDSKTSATNEKLFF.

This clonotype was recorded at least ten times. The CDR3 DNA reads TGTGCCAGCAGCTTAGGTCCCCGGTTAGGGTCTAAGAAAGAGACCCAGTACTTC. Its translation is CASSLGPRLGSKKETQYF. This rearrangement joins TRBV7-6 to TRBJ2-5; no firm D call. V was pared by 1 base and J by 3 bases, with 21 bases between. From germline, CDR1 is SGHVS and CDR2 FNYEAQ. CDR3 length: 18 amino acids. The complete variable domain, with remaining parts taken from reference TRBV7-6 and TRBJ2-5, reads GAGVSQSPRYKVTKRGQDVALRCDPISGHVSLYWYRQALGQGPEFLTYFNYEAQQDKSGLPNDRFSAERPEGSISTLTIQRTEQRDSAMYRCASSLGPRLGSKKETQYFGPGTRLLVL.

This rearrangement joins TRBV7-2 to TRBJ1-5, with D perhaps matching TRBD1 (5 bases). V lost 0 bases to trimming and J lost 4 bases, with 10 bases between them. Germline CDR1 SGHTA, CDR2 FQGNSA. This CDR3 has 15 residues. Here the CDR3 DNA reads TGTGCCAGCAGCTTAGCCAGGGCAAAAAATCAGCCCCAGCATTTT. Residues: CASSLARAKNQPQHF.

The chain carries TRBV11-3 and TRBJ2-1; 14 positions match TRBD2. Germline V lookup: CDR1 SGHNT, CDR2 YENEEA. The CDR3 is 16 amino acids. V dropped 3 bases and J dropped 7; count of bases not matched to a gene: 5. DNA for the CDR3: TGTGCCAGCAGCTTCCCGACTAGCGGGGGGGCTAATGAGCAGTTCTTC. As protein: CASSFPTSGGANEQFF.

The chain recombines TRBV5-1 with TRBJ2-2; D perhaps matches TRBD1 (5 bases). The CDR3 has 15 amino acids. Trimming pared 0 bases from V and 3 bases from J, leaving 9 bases between. The V gene's germline CDR1 is SGHRS and CDR2 YFSETQ. The CDR3 nucleotides are TGCGCCAGCAGCTTGGGACAGAAATACACCGGGGAGCTGTTTTTT. It encodes CASSLGQKYTGELFF.

The rearrangement uses TRBV10-3 and TRBJ2-5; D gene ambiguous. Germline V CDR1 and CDR2: ENHRY, SYGVKD. CDR3 size: 15 residues. V was pared by 0 bases and J by 5 bases, with 13 bases between. The CDR3: CAISESPSARETQYF. CDR3 DNA: TGTGCCATCAGTGAGTCCCCTAGTGCTAGGGAGACCCAGTACTTC.

This clonotype was picked up a small number of times. This rearrangement joins TRBV12-3 or TRBV12-4 to TRBJ2-7, with 10 bases fitting TRBD1. The CDR3 runs to 13 residues. J was trimmed by 6 bases and V by 6 bases; bases with no gene match: 5. CDR3 sequence reads: CASREDRGSEQYF. As DNA, the CDR3 is TGTGCCAGCAGAGAGGACAGGGGGAGCGAGCAGTACTTC.

This clonotype was seen at least ten times. The chain couples TRBV12-3 or TRBV12-4 to TRBJ1-5; 9 positions match TRBD1. V gave up 6 bases and J gave up 5 bases; unmatched junction bases: 5. The CDR3 has 14 amino acids. In DNA form, the CDR3 reads TGTGCCAGCAGCCTACAGGGGGCCTATCAGCCCCAGCATTTT. Encoded protein: CASSLQGAYQPQHF.

The table lists this clonotype with a few counts. The chain carries TRBV11-2 and TRBJ2-5; 12 bases match TRBD2. The V segment lost 5 bases and the J segment 4 bases; nucleotides outside the gene matches: 8. The CDR3 is 16 residues long. In germline, CDR1 is SGHAT, CDR2 FQNNGV. In DNA, the CDR3 is TGTGCCAGCAGCCACGGAGGACTAGCGGGAATAGAGACCCAGTACTTC. The encoded protein is CASSHGGLAGIETQYF. Complete variable domain (other parts from reference TRBV11-2 and TRBJ2-5): EAGVAQSPRYKIIEKRQSVAFWCNPISGHATLYWYQQILGQGPKLLIQFQNNGVVDDSQLPKDRFSAERLKGVDSTLKIQPAKLEDSAVYLCASSHGGLAGIETQYFGPGTRLLVL.

With regard to this clonotype: A read error may be the cause here, since a much bigger clone is one base away. The gene calls are TRBV15 and TRBJ2-7; D may be TRBD1 (5 bases). V shed 0 bases and J shed 9 bases, with 21 bases lying between them. The CDR3 runs 16 residues. The germline gives CDR1 LNHNV, CDR2 YYDKDF (reference sequence). The DNA for the CDR3 is TGTGCCACCAGCAGAGATGGCGGCAGGGATTTACGAGGGCAGTACTTC. This encodes CATSRDGGRDLRGQYF.